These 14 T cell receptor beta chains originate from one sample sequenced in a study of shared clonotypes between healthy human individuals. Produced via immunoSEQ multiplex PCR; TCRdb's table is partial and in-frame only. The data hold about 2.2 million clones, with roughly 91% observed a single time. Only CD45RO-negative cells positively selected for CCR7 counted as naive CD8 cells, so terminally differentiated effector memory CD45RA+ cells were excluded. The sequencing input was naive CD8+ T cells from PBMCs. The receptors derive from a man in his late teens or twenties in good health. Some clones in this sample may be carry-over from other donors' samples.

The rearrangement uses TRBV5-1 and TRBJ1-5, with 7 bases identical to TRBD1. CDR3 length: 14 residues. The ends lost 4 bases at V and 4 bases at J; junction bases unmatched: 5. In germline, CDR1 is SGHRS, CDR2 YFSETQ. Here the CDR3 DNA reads TGCGCCAGCAGCACAGGGGATTGGAATCAGCCCCAGCATTTT. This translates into CASSTGDWNQPQHF.

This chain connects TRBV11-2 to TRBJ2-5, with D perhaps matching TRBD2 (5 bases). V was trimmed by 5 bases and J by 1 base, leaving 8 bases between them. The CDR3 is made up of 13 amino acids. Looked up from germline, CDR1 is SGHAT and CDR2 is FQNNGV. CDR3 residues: CASSPGIQETQYF. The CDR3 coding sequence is TGTGCCAGCAGCCCGGGAATCCAAGAGACCCAGTACTTC. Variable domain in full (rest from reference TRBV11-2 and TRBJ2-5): EAGVAQSPRYKIIEKRQSVAFWCNPISGHATLYWYQQILGQGPKLLIQFQNNGVVDDSQLPKDRFSAERLKGVDSTLKIQPAKLEDSAVYLCASSPGIQETQYFGPGTRLLVL.

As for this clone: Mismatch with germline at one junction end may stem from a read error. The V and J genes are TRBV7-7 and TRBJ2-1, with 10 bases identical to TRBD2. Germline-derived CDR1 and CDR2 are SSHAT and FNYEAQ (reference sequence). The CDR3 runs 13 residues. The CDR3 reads CASSSRAGGPTVF. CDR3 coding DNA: TGTGCCAGCAGCTCCCGAGCGGGAGGGCCTACGGTCTTC. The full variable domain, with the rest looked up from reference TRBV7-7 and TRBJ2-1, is GAGVSQSPRYKVTKRGQDVTLRCDPISSHATLYWYQQALGQGPEFLTYFNYEAQPDKSGLPSDRFSAERPEGSISTLTIQRTEQRDSAMYRCASSSRAGGPTVFGPGTRLTVL.

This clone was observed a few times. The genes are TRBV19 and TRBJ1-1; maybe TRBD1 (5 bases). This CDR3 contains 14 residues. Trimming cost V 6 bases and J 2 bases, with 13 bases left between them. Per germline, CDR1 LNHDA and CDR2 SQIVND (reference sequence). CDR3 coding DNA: TGTGCCAGTAGCCTCAGGGTTACAAACACTGAAGCTTTCTTT. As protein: CASSLRVTNTEAFF. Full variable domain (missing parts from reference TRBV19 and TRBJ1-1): DGGITQSPKYLFRKEGQNVTLSCEQNLNHDAMYWYRQDPGQGLRLIYYSQIVNDFQKGDIAEGYSVSREKKESFPLTVTSAQKNPTAFYLCASSLRVTNTEAFFGQGTRLTVV.

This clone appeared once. The CDR3 protein is CASSLERVVAGTYNEQFF. The CDR3 coding sequence is TGTGCCAGCAGCTTGGAGAGGGTAGTAGCGGGCACCTACAATGAGCAGTTCTTC. The V and J genes are TRBV13 and TRBJ2-1; TRBD2 aligns across 7 bases. With 3 bases clipped from V and 2 bases from J, the junction kept 13 bases outside the gene matches. The CDR3 spans 18 residues. The germline V gene has CDR1 PRHDT and CDR2 FYEKMQ (reference sequence).

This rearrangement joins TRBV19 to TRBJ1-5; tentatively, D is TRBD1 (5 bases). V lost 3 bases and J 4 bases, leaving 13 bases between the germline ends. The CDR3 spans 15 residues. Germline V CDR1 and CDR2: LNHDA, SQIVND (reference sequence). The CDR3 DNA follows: TGTGCCAGTAGTATTTTGGGGGGAGCAAATCAGCCCCAGCATTTT. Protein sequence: CASSILGGANQPQHF.

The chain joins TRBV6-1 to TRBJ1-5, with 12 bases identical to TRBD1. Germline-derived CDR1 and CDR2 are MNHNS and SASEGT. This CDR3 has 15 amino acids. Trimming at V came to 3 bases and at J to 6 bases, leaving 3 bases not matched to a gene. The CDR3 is CASSEGQGAGQPQHF. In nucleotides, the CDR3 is TGTGCCAGCAGTGAGGGACAGGGGGCAGGTCAGCCCCAGCATTTT.

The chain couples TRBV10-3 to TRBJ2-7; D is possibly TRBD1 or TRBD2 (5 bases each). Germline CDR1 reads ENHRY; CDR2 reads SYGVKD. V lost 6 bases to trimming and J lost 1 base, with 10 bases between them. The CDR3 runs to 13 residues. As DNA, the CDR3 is TGTGCCATCAGGGCCGGGGCGTCCTACGAGCAGTACTTC. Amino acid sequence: CAIRAGASYEQYF.

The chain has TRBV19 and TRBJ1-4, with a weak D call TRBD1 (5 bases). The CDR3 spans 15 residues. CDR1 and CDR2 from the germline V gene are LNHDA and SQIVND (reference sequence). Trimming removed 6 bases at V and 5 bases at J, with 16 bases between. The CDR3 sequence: CASSRADRGNEKLFF. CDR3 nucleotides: TGTGCCAGTAGCAGGGCCGACCGGGGAAATGAAAAACTGTTTTTT.

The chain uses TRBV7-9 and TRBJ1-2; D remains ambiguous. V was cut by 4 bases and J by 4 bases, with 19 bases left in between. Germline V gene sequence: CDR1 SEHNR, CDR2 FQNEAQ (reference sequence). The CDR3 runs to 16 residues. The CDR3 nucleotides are TGTGCCAGCAGCTCGAATTCGGCAGTGCCCGGCTATGGCTACACCTTC. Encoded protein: CASSSNSAVPGYGYTF.

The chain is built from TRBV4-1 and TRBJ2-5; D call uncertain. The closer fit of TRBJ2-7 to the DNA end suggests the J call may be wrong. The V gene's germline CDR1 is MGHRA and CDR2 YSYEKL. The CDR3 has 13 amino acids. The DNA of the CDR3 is TGCGCCAGCAGCCAAGCAATAGGCTACGAGCAGTACTTC. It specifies CASSQAIGYEQYF.

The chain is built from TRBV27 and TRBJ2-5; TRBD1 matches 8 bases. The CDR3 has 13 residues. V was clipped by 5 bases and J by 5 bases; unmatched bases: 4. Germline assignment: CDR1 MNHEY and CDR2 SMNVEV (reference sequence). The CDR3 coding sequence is TGTGCCAGCAGTGGACGACAGGGGGAGACCCAGTACTTC. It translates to CASSGRQGETQYF.

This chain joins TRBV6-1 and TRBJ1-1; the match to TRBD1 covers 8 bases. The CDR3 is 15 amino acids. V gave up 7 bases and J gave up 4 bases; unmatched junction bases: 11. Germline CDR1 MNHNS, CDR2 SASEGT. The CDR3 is CASTQGYRGSTEAFF. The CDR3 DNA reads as TGTGCCAGCACCCAAGGGTACAGGGGGAGCACTGAAGCTTTCTTT.

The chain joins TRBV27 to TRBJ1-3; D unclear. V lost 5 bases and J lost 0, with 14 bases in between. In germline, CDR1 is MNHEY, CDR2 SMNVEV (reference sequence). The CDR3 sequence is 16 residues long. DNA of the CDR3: TGTGCCAGCAGTCCTCAGGTCGAGAGCTCTGGAAACACCATATATTTT. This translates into CASSPQVESSGNTIYF.